The T cell receptor beta chain described here comes from a study of blood T cell repertoires in COVID-19. Study details: Samples representing acute and convalescent COVID-19 were sourced from the United States, Italy and Spain. T cells, B-cell-depleted T cells, or PBMCs supplied cDNA or gDNA.

V shed 3 bases and J shed 6 bases, with 9 bases lying between them. Germline V gene sequence: CDR1 MGHRA, CDR2 YSYEKL. The CDR3 length is 14 residues. In the original analysis: Amplified reference gene primers provided the basis for estimating nucleated cell counts. Data came from immunoSEQ multiplex PCR; TCRdb stores just in-frame clones and leaves some out. The V and J calls and the clone size are those of that table, but D and trimming were determined from the DNA. This sample yields about 170,000 clones, of which 85% to 90% are seen a single time; 3.7% belongs to the top ten. The chain links TRBV4-1 to TRBJ1-6; D might be TRBD1 (5 bases). This receptor was identified in a man between 18 and 29 years old with active or convalescent COVID-19. Sample: peripheral blood. This CDR3 is CASSHTTVNSPLHF. CDR3 nucleotides: TGCGCCAGCAGCCACACGACAGTTAATTCACCCCTCCACTTT.